This is a list of T cell receptor beta chains from one sample in a study of blood T cell repertoires in COVID-19. Repertoires were generated with immunoSEQ multiplex PCR, while TCRdb's copy carries only in-frame clones and drops some. The table has 200,000 to 250,000 clones, about 90% seen once. The sequencing sample was made of peripheral blood. Receptors were obtained from a man aged 25-45 years with COVID-19, enrolled during active disease. Both conserved end residues are part of each CDR3. The D gene is left open where the match is weak. A row's size may be missing; if present it is once, few, many or a size class.

abundance,d_gene,v_gene,j_gene,CDR3aa,CDR3nt
NA,TRBD1,TRBV6-5,TRBJ1-2,CASISGTGGNYGYTF,TGTGCCAGCATTTCCGGGACAGGGGGCAACTATGGCTACACCTTC
NA,TRBD2,TRBV6-5,TRBJ2-1,CASSSGSWHEQFF,TGTGCCAGCAGTAGCGGGAGTTGGCATGAGCAGTTCTTC
NA,NA,TRBV7-8,TRBJ1-1,CASSLWSGHTEAFF,TGTGCCAGCAGCTTATGGTCAGGGCACACTGAAGCTTTCTTT
NA,NA,TRBV3-1/TRBV3-2,TRBJ1-2,CASSQATTPAYGYTF,TGTGCCAGCAGCCAAGCCACGACTCCAGCCTATGGCTACACCTTC
NA,NA,TRBV3-1/TRBV3-2,TRBJ2-2,CASSQGFSTAGELFF,TGTGCCAGCAGCCAAGGTTTTAGTACGGCCGGGGAGCTGTTTTTT
NA,NA,TRBV7-3,TRBJ2-3,CASSPEQGTSTDTQYF,TGTGCCAGCAGCCCCGAACAGGGAACTAGCACAGATACGCAGTATTTT
NA,TRBD1,TRBV12-5,TRBJ1-2,CASGLPRGQGSYGYTF,TGTGCTAGTGGTTTGCCACGGGGACAGGGGTCCTATGGCTACACCTTC
NA,NA,TRBV10-3,TRBJ1-2,CAISEDTSYGYTF,TGTGCCATCAGTGAGGACACGTCTTATGGCTACACCTTC
NA,NA,TRBV4-3,TRBJ2-3,CASSQGSGVGTDTQYF,TGCGCCAGCAGCCAAGGTTCAGGTGTCGGCACAGATACGCAGTATTTT
NA,TRBD2,TRBV7-9,TRBJ2-3,CASSLGGSVPDTQYF,TGTGCCAGCAGCCTCGGGGGGTCGGTGCCAGATACGCAGTATTTT
few,NA,TRBV21-1,TRBJ1-5,CASSPRLIDREQPQHF,TGTGCCAGCAGCCCCCGCCTTATAGACAGGGAACAGCCCCAGCATTTT
NA,TRBD2,TRBV6-2/TRBV6-3,TRBJ2-1,CASSPGLAGGGNEQFF,TGTGCCAGCAGCCCTGGACTAGCGGGAGGGGGCAATGAGCAGTTCTTC
NA,NA,TRBV30,TRBJ1-4,CARESGPPGEKLFF,TGTGCCAGAGAATCCGGGCCTCCGGGGGAAAAACTGTTTTTT
NA,TRBD1,TRBV18,TRBJ2-3,CASSPEQPGQGAGDTQYF,TGTGCCAGCTCACCCGAACAGCCGGGACAGGGGGCAGGGGATACGCAGTATTTT
NA,TRBD1,TRBV19,TRBJ2-7,CASSIGTGEWDEQYF,TGTGCCAGTAGTATAGGAACAGGGGAGTGGGACGAGCAGTACTTC
NA,NA,TRBV7-8,TRBJ2-2,CASPRDTSNTGELFF,TGTGCCAGCCCTCGCGACACGTCGAACACCGGGGAGCTGTTTTTT
NA,NA,TRBV18,TRBJ1-2,CASSPPVRSGYTF,TGTGCCAGCTCACCTCCCGTCCGGTCGGGCTACACCTTC
NA,TRBD1,TRBV7-3,TRBJ2-2,CASRNGQVGTGELFF,TGTGCCAGCAGAAACGGACAGGTTGGAACCGGGGAGCTGTTTTTT
NA,NA,TRBV29-1,TRBJ1-2,CSVEDRYTETVLYGYTF,TGCAGCGTTGAAGATAGGTATACAGAGACAGTTTTATATGGCTACACCTTC
NA,NA,TRBV7-2,TRBJ1-2,CASSLGGLVGGYTF,TGTGCCAGCAGCTTAGGGGGGCTAGTTGGTGGCTACACCTTC
NA,TRBD1,TRBV7-3,TRBJ2-1,CASSFRDSDEQFF,TGTGCCAGCAGCTTCCGGGACAGTGATGAGCAGTTCTTC
NA,NA,TRBV4-1,TRBJ2-1,CASSQDWSLYNEQFF,TGCGCCAGCAGCCAAGATTGGTCACTTTACAATGAGCAGTTCTTC
NA,NA,TRBV5-4,TRBJ2-7,CASSLALDTYEQYF,TGTGCCAGCAGCTTGGCCTTGGACACCTACGAGCAGTACTTC
once,NA,TRBV18,TRBJ1-4,CASSPTGVNEKLFF,TGTGCCAGCTCACCGACGGGAGTTAATGAAAAACTGTTTTTT
NA,NA,TRBV15,TRBJ2-7,CATSMSNRAYEQYF,TGTGCCACCAGCATGAGTAACAGGGCTTACGAGCAGTACTTC
once,TRBD2,TRBV19,TRBJ2-2,CASSLGGGANTGELFF,TGTGCCAGTAGCCTAGGCGGGGGGGCGAACACCGGGGAGCTGTTTTTT
NA,NA,TRBV3-1/TRBV3-2,TRBJ2-1,CASSQGLYREQFF,TGTGCCAGCAGCCAAGGTCTTTACAGGGAGCAGTTCTTC
NA,NA,TRBV5-5,TRBJ1-4,CASSLGGRGEKLFF,TGTGCCAGCAGCTTGGGAGGCAGGGGTGAAAAACTGTTTTTT
NA,TRBD1,TRBV7-2,TRBJ1-5,CASSPDREWHQPQHF,TGTGCCAGCAGCCCAGACAGGGAATGGCACCAGCCCCAGCATTTT